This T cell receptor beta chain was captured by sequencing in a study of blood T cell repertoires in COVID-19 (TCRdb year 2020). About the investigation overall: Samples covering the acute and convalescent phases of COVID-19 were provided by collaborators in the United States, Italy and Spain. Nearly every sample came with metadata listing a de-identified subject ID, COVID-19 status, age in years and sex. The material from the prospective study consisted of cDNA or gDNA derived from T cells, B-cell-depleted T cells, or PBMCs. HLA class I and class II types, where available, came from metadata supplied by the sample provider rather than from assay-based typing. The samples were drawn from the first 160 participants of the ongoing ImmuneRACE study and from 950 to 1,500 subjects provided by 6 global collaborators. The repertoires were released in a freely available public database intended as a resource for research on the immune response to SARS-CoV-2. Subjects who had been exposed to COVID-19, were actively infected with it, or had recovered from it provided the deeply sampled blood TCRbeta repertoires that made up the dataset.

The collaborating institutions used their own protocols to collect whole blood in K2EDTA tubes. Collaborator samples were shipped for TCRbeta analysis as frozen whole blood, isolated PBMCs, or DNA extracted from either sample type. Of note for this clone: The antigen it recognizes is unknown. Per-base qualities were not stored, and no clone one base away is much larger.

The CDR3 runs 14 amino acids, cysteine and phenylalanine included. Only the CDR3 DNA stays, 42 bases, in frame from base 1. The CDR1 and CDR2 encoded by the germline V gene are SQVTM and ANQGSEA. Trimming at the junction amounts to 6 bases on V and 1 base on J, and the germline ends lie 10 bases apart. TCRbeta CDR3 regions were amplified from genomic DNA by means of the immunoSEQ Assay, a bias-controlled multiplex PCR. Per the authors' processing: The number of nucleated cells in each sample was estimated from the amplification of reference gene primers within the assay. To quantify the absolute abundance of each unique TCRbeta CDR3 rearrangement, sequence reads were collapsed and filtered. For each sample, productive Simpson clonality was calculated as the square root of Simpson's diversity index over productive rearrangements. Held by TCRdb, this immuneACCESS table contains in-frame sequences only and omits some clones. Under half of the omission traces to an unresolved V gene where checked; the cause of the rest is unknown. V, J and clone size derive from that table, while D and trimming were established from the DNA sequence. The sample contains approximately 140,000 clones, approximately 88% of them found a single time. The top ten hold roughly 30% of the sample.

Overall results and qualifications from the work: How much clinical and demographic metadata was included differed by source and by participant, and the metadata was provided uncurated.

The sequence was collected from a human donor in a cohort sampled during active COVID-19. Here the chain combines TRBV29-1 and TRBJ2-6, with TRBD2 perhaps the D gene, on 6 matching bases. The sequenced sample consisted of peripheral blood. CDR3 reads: CSVRGGSGANVLTF. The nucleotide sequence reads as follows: TGCAGCGTGCGTGGGGGGTCTGGGGCCAACGTCCTGACTTTC.